The text below deals with one TCR beta chain. The sample originates from a study of blood T cell repertoires in COVID-19. Study as a whole: Sample material is recorded as cDNA or gDNA derived from T cells, B-cell-depleted T cells, or PBMCs.

The ends were cut back, 4 bases at V and 0 bases at J, with 7 bases in the middle. The CDR3 covers 14 residues. Germline V CDR1 and CDR2: SGHNT, YYREEE (reference sequence). Produced via immunoSEQ multiplex PCR; TCRdb's table is partial and in-frame only. This repertoire shows under 400,000 clones, about 90% found once; its top ten account for roughly 2%. The TCR sequence derives from a man in his forties in a cohort exposed to, infected with or recovered from COVID-19 (not recorded which). The sample consisted of PBMCs or T cells enriched from blood (not recorded which). V and J are TRBV5-4 and TRBJ1-4; D gene ambiguous. The CDR3 loop reads CASSTSATNEKLFF. The DNA of the CDR3 is TGTGCCAGCAGCACCAGTGCAACTAATGAAAAACTGTTTTTT. The full variable domain, with the rest looked up from reference TRBV5-4 and TRBJ1-4, is ETGVTQSPTHLIKTRGQQVTLRCSSQSGHNTVSWYQQALGQGPQFIFQYYREEENGRGNFPPRFSGLQFPNYSSELNVNALELDDSALYLCASSTSATNEKLFFGSGTQLSVL.